The rows below give T cell receptor beta chains drawn from one sample of a study of long-term antiretroviral therapy in people with HIV. Assay: immunoSEQ multiplex PCR; the TCRdb copy retains only in-frame clones and omits some. The data show 40,000 to 45,000 clones, roughly 95% seen once. Material: unsorted PBMCs, obtained 3.7 years after starting antiretroviral therapy. The origin of the receptors is a woman aged 45-65 years with HIV. CDR3s include the opening cysteine and the closing phenylalanine or tryptophan. D genes are given only for firm matches. Size tells how often a clone was seen (once, few, many) or the class of an expanded clone, and some rows leave it out.

13	NA	TRBV7-2	TRBJ2-3	NA	TGTGCCAGCAGCTTACTGGGGCCAGATACGCAGTATTTT	CASSLLGPDTQYF
13	NA	TRBV5-4	TRBJ1-2	NA	TGTGCCAGCTCCTCAGGAGCTAACTATGGCTACACCTTC	CASSSGANYGYTF
15	TRBD2	TRBV5-1	TRBJ2-1	NA	TGCGCCAGCAGCCCGCGGACTAGCGACTACAATGAGCAGTTCTTC	CASSPRTSDYNEQFF
17	TRBD1	TRBV4-1	TRBJ1-5	NA	TGCGCCAGCAGCCTGAGGACAGGGGACAGCAACAATCAGCCCCAGCATTTT	CASSLRTGDSNNQPQHF
12	NA	TRBV5-8	TRBJ2-3	NA	TGTGCCAGCAGTTGGTCCACAGATACGCAGTATTTT	CASSWSTDTQYF
14	NA	TRBV6-1	TRBJ1-6	once	TGTGCCAGCAGTGCGGGACCGTACCATTCACCCCTCCACTTT	CASSAGPYHSPLHF
14	NA	TRBV7-7	TRBJ2-5	NA	TGTGCTAGCAGCCCTGCCGGGGCACAAGAGACCCAGTACTTC	CASSPAGAQETQYF
15	NA	TRBV18	TRBJ2-3	NA	TGTGCCAGCTCACCAGAGGTAGAGAACACAGATACGCAGTATTTT	CASSPEVENTDTQYF
15	NA	TRBV4-2	TRBJ2-5	NA	TGTGCCAGCAGCCAAATGGGCACTAGAGAAGAGACCCAGTACTTC	CASSQMGTREETQYF
14	NA	TRBV10-3	TRBJ1-1	NA	TGTGCCATCAACCCGGGGCTTGGGAACAGTGAAGCTTTCTTT	CAINPGLGNSEAFF
12	NA	TRBV6-5	TRBJ2-1	NA	TGTGCCAGCACGGGATACTACAATGAGCAGTTCTTC	CASTGYYNEQFF
14	TRBD1	TRBV27	TRBJ2-7	NA	TGTGCCAGCGGTTCCCTACAGGGGGGCTACGAGCAGTACTTC	CASGSLQGGYEQYF
14	TRBD1	TRBV7-9	TRBJ2-5	once	TGTGCCAGCAGCTTAGTTACAGGGGGAGAGACCCAGTACTTC	CASSLVTGGETQYF
12	NA	TRBV30	TRBJ2-7	NA	TGTGCCTGGAGAGGAGGGGCCTACGAGCAGTACTTC	CAWRGGAYEQYF
15	TRBD1	TRBV7-9	TRBJ2-7	NA	TGTGCCAGCAGCCCAAGACAGGGGTTTTCCTACGAGCAGTACTTC	CASSPRQGFSYEQYF
16	TRBD2	TRBV6-5	TRBJ2-5	NA	TGTGCCAGCAGTTCCTCGGGCAGCGGGGGGTTAGGGACCCAGTACTTC	CASSSSGSGGLGTQYF
13	NA	TRBV11-2	TRBJ2-3	NA	TGTGCCAGCAGCCCACCCTTGGGTGATACGCAGTATTTT	CASSPPLGDTQYF
13	NA	TRBV5-4	TRBJ2-7	NA	TGTGCCACAAACAGGGCGGGCTCCTACGAGCAGTACTTC	CATNRAGSYEQYF